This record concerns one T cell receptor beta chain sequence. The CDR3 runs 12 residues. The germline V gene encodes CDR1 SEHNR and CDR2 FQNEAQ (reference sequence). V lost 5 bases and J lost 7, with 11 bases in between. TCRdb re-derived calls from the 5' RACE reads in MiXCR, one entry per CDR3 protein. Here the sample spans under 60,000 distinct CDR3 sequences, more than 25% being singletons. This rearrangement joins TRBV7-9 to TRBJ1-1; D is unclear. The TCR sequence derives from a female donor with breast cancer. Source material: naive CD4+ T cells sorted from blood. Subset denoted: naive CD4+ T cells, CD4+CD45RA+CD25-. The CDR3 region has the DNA TGTGCCAGCAGCCCCCAAGAGATTGAAGCTTTCTTT. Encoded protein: CASSPQEIEAFF.